The present entry profiles one TCR beta chain with its context. The trim removed 1 base at V and 4 bases at J, leaving 9 bases unmatched. CDR1 MGHRA and CDR2 YSYEKL come from the germline V gene. The CDR3 consists of 18 residues. As handled by the study authors: It was from reference gene primer amplification that nucleated cell counts were estimated. Assay used: immunoSEQ multiplex PCR; TCRdb lists only in-frame clones, some missing. D and trimming come from the DNA, and the V and J calls and clone size come from that table. The sample gives about 220,000 clones, more than 75% of which show up once; under 3.5% is in the top ten. This sample stems from a study of blood T cell repertoires in COVID-19. Study-level background: Samples representing acute and convalescent COVID-19 were sourced from the United States, Italy and Spain. PBMCs, B-cell-depleted T cells, or T cells provided the cDNA or gDNA that made up the material.

The sample consisted of peripheral blood. The sequence was collected from a man in his forties or fifties who had recovered from COVID-19. The chain uses TRBV4-1 and TRBJ2-1; TRBD2 matches 11 bases. The CDR3 region is CASSQVGTSGSPYNEQFF. The CDR3 DNA sequence: TGCGCCAGCAGCCAAGTTGGAACTAGCGGGAGCCCTTACAATGAGCAGTTCTTC.